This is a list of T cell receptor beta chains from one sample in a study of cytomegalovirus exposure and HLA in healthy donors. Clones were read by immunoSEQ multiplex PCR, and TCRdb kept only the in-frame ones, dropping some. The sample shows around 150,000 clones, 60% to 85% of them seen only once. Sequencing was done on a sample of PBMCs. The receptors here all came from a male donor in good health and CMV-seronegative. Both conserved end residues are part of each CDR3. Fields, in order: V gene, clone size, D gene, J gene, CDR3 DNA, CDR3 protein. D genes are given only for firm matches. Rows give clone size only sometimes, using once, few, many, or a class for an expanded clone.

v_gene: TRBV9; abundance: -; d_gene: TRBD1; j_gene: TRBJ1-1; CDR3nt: TGTGCCAGCAGCGAACAGACAGGGAGGAAGGCTTTCTTT; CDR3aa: CASSEQTGRKAFF
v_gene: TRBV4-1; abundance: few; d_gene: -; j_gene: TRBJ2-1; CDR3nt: TGCGCCAGCAGCCAAGACCCGGTTTTTGAGGGGGTAAGGTACAATGAGCAGTTCTTC; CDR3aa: CASSQDPVFEGVRYNEQFF
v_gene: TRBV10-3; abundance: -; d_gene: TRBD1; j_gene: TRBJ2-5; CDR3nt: TGTGCCACCTGGGACAGGGCTTACCAAGAGACCCAGTACTTC; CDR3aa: CATWDRAYQETQYF
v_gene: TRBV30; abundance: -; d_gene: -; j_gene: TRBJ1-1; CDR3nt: TGTGCCTGGAGTGTAGATAGTGACAGGAACACTGAAGCTTTCTTT; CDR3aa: CAWSVDSDRNTEAFF
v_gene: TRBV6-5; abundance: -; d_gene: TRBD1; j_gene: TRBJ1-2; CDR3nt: TGTGCCAGCAGTCGAGACAGGGGGAACTATGGCTACACCTTC; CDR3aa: CASSRDRGNYGYTF
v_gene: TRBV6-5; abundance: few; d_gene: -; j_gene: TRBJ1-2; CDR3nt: TGTGCCAGCAGATCAACAGGGTTCTTTGGCTACACCTTC; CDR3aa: CASRSTGFFGYTF
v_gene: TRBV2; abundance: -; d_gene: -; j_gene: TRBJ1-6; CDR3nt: TGTGCCAGCAGTGAAGCCGTCGGTCAGGATTCACCCCTCCACTTT; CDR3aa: CASSEAVGQDSPLHF
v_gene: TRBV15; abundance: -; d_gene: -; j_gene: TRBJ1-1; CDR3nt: TGTGCCACCAGCAGAGATCTAGGGGCAGGGTTACAAGCTTTCTTT; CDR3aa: CATSRDLGAGLQAFF
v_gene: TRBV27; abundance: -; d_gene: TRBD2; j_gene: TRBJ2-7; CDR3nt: TGTGCCAGCAAACCTGTCGAACGACTAGCGGGGACGAGGTCCTACGAGCAGTACTTC; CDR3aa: CASKPVERLAGTRSYEQYF
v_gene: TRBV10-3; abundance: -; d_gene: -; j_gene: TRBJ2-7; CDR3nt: TGTGCCATCAGTGAAATGGTAGAAGTGTTCGAGCAGTACTTC; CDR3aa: CAISEMVEVFEQYF
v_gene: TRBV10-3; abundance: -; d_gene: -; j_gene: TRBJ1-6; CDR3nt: TGTGCCAGGCCGGGACTTACCCTCCTTTATAATTCACCCCTCCACTTT; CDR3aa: CARPGLTLLYNSPLHF
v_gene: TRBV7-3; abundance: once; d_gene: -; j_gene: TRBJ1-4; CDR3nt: TGTGCCAGCAGCTCGCAGGCGGGTGAAAAACTGTTTTTT; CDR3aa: CASSSQAGEKLFF
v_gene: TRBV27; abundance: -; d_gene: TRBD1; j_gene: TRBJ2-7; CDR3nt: TGTGCCAGCAGTCCAACCCACAGGGGTCAGCAGTACTTC; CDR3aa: CASSPTHRGQQYF
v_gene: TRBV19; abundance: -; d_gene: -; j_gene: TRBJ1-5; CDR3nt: TGTGCCCGTAGTACCTCGACTGGTTATAGCAATCAGCCCCAGCATTTT; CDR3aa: CARSTSTGYSNQPQHF
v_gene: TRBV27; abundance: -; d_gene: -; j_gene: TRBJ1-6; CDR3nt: TGTGCCAGCACCCCTGGGGGGGGTGCCCTAGGGTACGGAGATTCACCCCTCCACTTT; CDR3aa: CASTPGGGALGYGDSPLHF
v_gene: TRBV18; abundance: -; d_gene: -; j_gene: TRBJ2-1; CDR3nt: TGTGCCAGCTCACCAGCTTTCGGTTCCTACAATGAGCAGTTCTTC; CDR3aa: CASSPAFGSYNEQFF
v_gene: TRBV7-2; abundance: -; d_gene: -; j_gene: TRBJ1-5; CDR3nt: TGTGCCAGCAGCTTAGTGGAGGGCAATAGGCAGCCCCAGCATTTT; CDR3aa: CASSLVEGNRQPQHF
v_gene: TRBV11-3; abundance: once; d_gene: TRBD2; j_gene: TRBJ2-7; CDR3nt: TGTGCCAGCGCGCAGGGAGGGACCTACGAGCAGTACTTC; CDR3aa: CASAQGGTYEQYF
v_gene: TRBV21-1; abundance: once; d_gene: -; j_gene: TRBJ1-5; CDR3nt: TGTGCCAGTCGACAAAAGGATCAGCCCCAGCATTTT; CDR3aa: CASRQKDQPQHF
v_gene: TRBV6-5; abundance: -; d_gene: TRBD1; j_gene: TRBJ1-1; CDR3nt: TGTGCCAGCAGCCAGGACAGGAGAACTGAGGCTTTCTTT; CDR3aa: CASSQDRRTEAFF
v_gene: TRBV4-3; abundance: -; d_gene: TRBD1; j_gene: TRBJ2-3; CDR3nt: TGCGCCAGCAGCCGGGGACAGGGGGCTGCAGATACGCAGTATTTT; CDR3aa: CASSRGQGAADTQYF
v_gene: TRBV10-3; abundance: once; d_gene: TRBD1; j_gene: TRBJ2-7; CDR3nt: TGTGCCATCAGTGGTGGGACAGGGGTCTACGAGCAGTACTTC; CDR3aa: CAISGGTGVYEQYF
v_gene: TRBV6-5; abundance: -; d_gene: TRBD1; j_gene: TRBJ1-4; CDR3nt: TGTGCCAGCAGTTTTGACAGGGTAGTCGAAAAACTGTTTTTT; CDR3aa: CASSFDRVVEKLFF
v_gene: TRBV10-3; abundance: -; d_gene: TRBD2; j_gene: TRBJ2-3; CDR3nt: TGTGCCATCAGTGAGTCACCCCTAGCGGGAGTTGGCACAGATACGCAGTATTTT; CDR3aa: CAISESPLAGVGTDTQYF
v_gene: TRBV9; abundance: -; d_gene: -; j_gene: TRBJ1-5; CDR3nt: TGTGCCAGCAGACGATCCCATCGGGAAAACTGGGGCAATCAGCCCCAGCATTTT; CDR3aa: CASRRSHRENWGNQPQHF
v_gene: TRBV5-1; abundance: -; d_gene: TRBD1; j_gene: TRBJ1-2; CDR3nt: TGCGCCAGCAGCTGGGGACAGGGACCTAACTATGGCTACACCTTC; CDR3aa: CASSWGQGPNYGYTF
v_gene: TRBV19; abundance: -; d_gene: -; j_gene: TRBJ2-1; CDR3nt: TGTGCCAGTACCGCGGGGAGCTCCTACAATGAGCAGTTCTTC; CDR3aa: CASTAGSSYNEQFF
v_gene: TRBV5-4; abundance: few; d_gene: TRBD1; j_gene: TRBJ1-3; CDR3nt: TGTGCCAGCAGCTTAGGACAGGCTGGAAACACCATATATTTT; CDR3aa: CASSLGQAGNTIYF
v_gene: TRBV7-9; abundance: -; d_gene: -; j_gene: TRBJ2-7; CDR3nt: TGTGCCAGCAGCCCCGCGGCAGGGGGGTACTACGAGCAGTACTTC; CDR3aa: CASSPAAGGYYEQYF
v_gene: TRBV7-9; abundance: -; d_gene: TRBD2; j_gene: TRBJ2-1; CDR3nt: TGTGCCAGCAGCGTTTCTAGCGGGTGTGGGCAGTTCTTC; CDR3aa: CASSVSSGCGQFF
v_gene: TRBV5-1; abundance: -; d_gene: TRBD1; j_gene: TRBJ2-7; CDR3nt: TGCGCCAGCAGCTTGGACAGGGGGTTTTACGAGCAGTACTTC; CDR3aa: CASSLDRGFYEQYF
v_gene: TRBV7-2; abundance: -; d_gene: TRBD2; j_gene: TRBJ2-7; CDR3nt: TGTGCCAGCAGCTTAGCCGGACCGGGGCGGGGGGAGTACGAGCAGTACTTC; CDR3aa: CASSLAGPGRGEYEQYF
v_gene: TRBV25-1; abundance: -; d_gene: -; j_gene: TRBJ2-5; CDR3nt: TGTGCCAGCGGAAGAGAGGGGGTGTTGGGAGAGACCCAGTACTTC; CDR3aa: CASGREGVLGETQYF
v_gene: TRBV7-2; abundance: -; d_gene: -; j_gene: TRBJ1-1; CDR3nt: TGTGCCAGCAGCTTATTAAGATCAAGGGGGGAAGCTTTCTTT; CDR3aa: CASSLLRSRGEAFF
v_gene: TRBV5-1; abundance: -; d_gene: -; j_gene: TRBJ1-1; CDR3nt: TGCGCCAGCAGCTTTACAGGGTTGAACACTGAAGCTTTCTTT; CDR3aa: CASSFTGLNTEAFF
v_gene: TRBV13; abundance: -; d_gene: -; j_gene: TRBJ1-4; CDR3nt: TGTGCCAGCAGCTCCCAACCGGAGAGACAGGAACTGTTTTTT; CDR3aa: CASSSQPERQELFF